This is a list of T cell receptor beta chains from one sample in a study of T cell repertoires in cytomegalovirus infection. One entry per CDR3 protein results from TCRdb running MiXCR on the reads. The sample yields some 400,000 distinct CDR3 sequences, 15% to 20% seen once. Sequenced: PBMCs. These receptors all come from a human donor in good health (CMV status not recorded). Some clones in this sample may be carry-over from other donors' samples. Each CDR3 is given without its conserved first and last residue. The order of the fields is V gene, J gene, CDR3 protein.

TRBV20-1	TRBJ2-3	SASATSGDLNTDTQY
TRBV27	TRBJ2-7	ASSLAQGAKQY
TRBV29-1	TRBJ1-2	SVSEDYGYT
TRBV2	TRBJ2-3	ASSSLPRDTQY
TRBV11-3	TRBJ2-3	ASSAKRATDTQY
TRBV24-1	TRBJ1-2	ATSDFGGGGYT
TRBV28	TRBJ2-1	ASSLSSSGKNNEQF
TRBV7-2	TRBJ1-1	ASSLIGAETEAF
TRBV4-3	TRBJ2-1	ASSTRPGLAGDEQF
TRBV7-4	TRBJ1-2	ASSKGTGSNYGYT
TRBV2	TRBJ1-5	ASSGTGGQPQH
TRBV6-2/TRBV6-3	TRBJ2-5	ATQLQRPETQY
TRBV15	TRBJ2-3	ATSSLGGTDTQY
TRBV19	TRBJ1-5	ASSPRHVHSDQPQH
TRBV2	TRBJ1-2	ASSGLGPYGYT
TRBV6-9	TRBJ2-3	ASSYPSDTQY
TRBV28	TRBJ1-2	ASSSGLSMATNYGYT
TRBV7-2	TRBJ2-5	ASSLAPLILSIQETQY
TRBV20-1	TRBJ2-5	SRSAQQTQY
TRBV11-2	TRBJ2-3	ASRTSTDTQY
TRBV2	TRBJ1-5	ASSENRDNQPQH
TRBV6-2/TRBV6-3	TRBJ2-1	ASTTWRLLQNEQF
TRBV7-2	TRBJ2-1	ASSFSGGPTGRGNEQF
TRBV24-1	TRBJ2-3	ATSDRAGTQY
TRBV6-2/TRBV6-3	TRBJ2-7	ASRASSYEQY
TRBV7-2	TRBJ2-3	ASSGGLADTQY
TRBV7-2	TRBJ2-7	ASSPTGTGAQEQY
TRBV12-5	TRBJ2-5	ASVRAGEHPDRLQETQY
TRBV6-2/TRBV6-3	TRBJ2-1	ASSRRTDYNEQF
TRBV7-2	TRBJ2-2	ASRYRRNTGELF
TRBV6-5	TRBJ1-1	ASSYSSRRNTEAF
TRBV12-3/TRBV12-4	TRBJ1-1	ASSFFRDTEAF
TRBV7-6	TRBJ2-7	ASSLGPSGISYEQY
TRBV7-2	TRBJ2-5	ASSFWTRGETQY
TRBV7-2	TRBJ2-7	ASSPWGGFYEQY
TRBV20-1	TRBJ1-1	SVNRNTEAF
TRBV28	TRBJ2-7	ASSLSDQGPDYEQY
TRBV28	TRBJ1-3	ASSYIIHPPPGRLSGNTIY
TRBV20-1	TRBJ2-5	SAPKGETQY
TRBV7-2	TRBJ2-5	ASSLLGRSQETQY
TRBV2	TRBJ2-7	ASRPQGAKQY
TRBV12-3/TRBV12-4	TRBJ2-3	ASSFGQPVTDTQY